A selection of T cell receptor beta chains follows, all from one sample in a study of T cell responses to AZD1222 COVID-19 vaccine. The protocol was immunoSEQ multiplex PCR, while the TCRdb copy is restricted to in-frame clones and leaves out a portion. The sample has more than 50,000 clones, about 91% seen once. Sample: peripheral blood, taken 28 days after the second AZD1222 dose. These receptors originate from an adult who received the AZD1222 COVID-19 vaccine. The CDR3 runs from the conserved cysteine through the conserved F or W. The D gene is left open where the match is weak. For some rows the clone size is stated as once, few or many, or as a class when expanded; others skip it.

TGTGCCAGCTCACGCGACCCGACAGGGCATGGCTACACCTTC | CASSRDPTGHGYTF | TRBV18 | - | TRBJ1-2 | TRBD1 | 14
TGCGCCAGCGGAACAGGGCAATCCTACAATGAGCAGTTCTTC | CASGTGQSYNEQFF | TRBV5-1 | once | TRBJ2-1 | - | 14
TGCGCCAGCAGCTGGGGACAGGATCACTATGGCTACACCTTC | CASSWGQDHYGYTF | TRBV5-1 | - | TRBJ1-2 | TRBD1 | 14
TGTGCCAGCAGCTTGGCCTCGGCCGGTGGTGGCTACACCTTC | CASSLASAGGGYTF | TRBV5-6 | once | TRBJ1-2 | - | 14
TGCAGCGTACGCCGGGAGGGGAAGGCAGATACGCAGTATTTT | CSVRREGKADTQYF | TRBV29-1 | - | TRBJ2-3 | TRBD2 | 14
TGTGCCAGCAGTTACTCCGAGACCCAGTACTTC | CASSYSETQYF | TRBV6-6 | - | TRBJ2-5 | - | 11
TGTGCCAGCAGCCTAGGGGGGGGGAGTCAGCCCCAGCATTTT | CASSLGGGSQPQHF | TRBV27 | - | TRBJ1-5 | - | 14
TGCAGTGCTTCCTACACAGATACGCAGTATTTT | CSASYTDTQYF | TRBV20-1 | - | TRBJ2-3 | - | 11
TGTGCCATCAGGGCCGGAGGGACTGAGACCCAGTACTTC | CAIRAGGTETQYF | TRBV10-3 | - | TRBJ2-5 | - | 13
TGTGCCAGCACTACCGGGGACAGGGTAACTGGGGCCAACGTCCTGACTTTC | CASTTGDRVTGANVLTF | TRBV2 | - | TRBJ2-6 | TRBD1 | 17
TGTGCCAGTAGTAAGCCCGGAGGGGGGGCTGGAAACACCATATATTTT | CASSKPGGGAGNTIYF | TRBV19 | - | TRBJ1-3 | - | 16
TGTGCCAGCAGCCGGGGAGGACGGTCGCCCCTCCACTTT | CASSRGGRSPLHF | TRBV7-6 | once | TRBJ1-6 | - | 13
TGTGCCAGCAGTGAGACACGGGGGGAAATTAGGAATGAGCAGTTCTTC | CASSETRGEIRNEQFF | TRBV28 | - | TRBJ2-1 | TRBD2 | 16
TGTGCCAGCAGCCAAGACCCGAGCAATCAGCCCCAGCATTTT | CASSQDPSNQPQHF | TRBV3-1/TRBV3-2 | - | TRBJ1-5 | - | 14
TGTGCCAGCCGTGGGTCAGGTGTTAATTCACCCCTCCACTTT | CASRGSGVNSPLHF | TRBV2 | - | TRBJ1-6 | - | 14
TGTGCCAGCAGCCAAGTCTCCCCTAGCGGGGGCGGAGATACGCAGTATTTT | CASSQVSPSGGGDTQYF | TRBV14 | few | TRBJ2-3 | TRBD2 | 17
TGTGCCAGCAGCCCAGGCCCAGGAGGGGGCGACAATGAGCAGTTCTTC | CASSPGPGGGDNEQFF | TRBV11-2 | - | TRBJ2-1 | - | 16
TGTGCCTGGACCCAGTCAAGGGCTGAAGCTTTCTTT | CAWTQSRAEAFF | TRBV30 | - | TRBJ1-1 | - | 12
TGTGCCAGTAGTCTAGCGGGAGTTGAAGAGACCCAGTACTTC | CASSLAGVEETQYF | TRBV19 | - | TRBJ2-5 | TRBD2 | 14
TGTGCCAGCAGTCGAAGGGGGGGGGAGACCCAGTACTTC | CASSRRGGETQYF | TRBV2 | once | TRBJ2-5 | - | 13
TGTGCCAGCAGCCAGACAAGATACAATGAGCAGTTCTTC | CASSQTRYNEQFF | TRBV7-3 | - | TRBJ2-1 | - | 13
TGTGCCAGCAGCTTAGAGTGGAACACTGAAGCTTTCTTT | CASSLEWNTEAFF | TRBV11-2 | - | TRBJ1-1 | - | 13
TGTGCCAGCAGCCCGAGACTAGCGGGTAATGAGCAGTTCTTC | CASSPRLAGNEQFF | TRBV3-1/TRBV3-2 | - | TRBJ2-1 | TRBD2 | 14
TGTGCCAGCAGTGAAGCGAGCCCGGGGGATACGCAGTATTTT | CASSEASPGDTQYF | TRBV6-1 | - | TRBJ2-3 | - | 14
TGTGCCAGCAGTGGGCGAGAGACCCAGTACTTC | CASSGRETQYF | TRBV2 | few | TRBJ2-5 | - | 11
TGTGCCAGCAGTTTTCGAGGGGCTGAGCAGTTCTTC | CASSFRGAEQFF | TRBV28 | - | TRBJ2-1 | - | 12
TGTGCCAGCAGCCAAGTCCGGGGTATCTGGGGAGAGACCCAGTACTTC | CASSQVRGIWGETQYF | TRBV14 | - | TRBJ2-5 | - | 16
TGTGCCAGCACCCTGACACCGGGAATCTATGGCTACACCTTC | CASTLTPGIYGYTF | TRBV21-1 | - | TRBJ1-2 | - | 14
TGTGCCAGCAGTTCGCCTCCCCAGGGGGCCGATGGCTACACCTTC | CASSSPPQGADGYTF | TRBV28 | - | TRBJ1-2 | TRBD1 | 15
TGTGCCTGGAGCAGACCAACGGACTCTGGAAACACCATATATTTT | CAWSRPTDSGNTIYF | TRBV30 | once | TRBJ1-3 | - | 15
TGTGCCAGCAGACCCGGACAGGCCAGCTCCTACGAGCAGTACTTC | CASRPGQASSYEQYF | TRBV2 | - | TRBJ2-7 | TRBD1 | 15
TGCGCCAGCAGCTTGCAGATCCGGGATGAGCAGTTCTTC | CASSLQIRDEQFF | TRBV5-1 | - | TRBJ2-1 | - | 13
TGTGCCGCGCAGGGGGCAGGGGAGCAGTACTTC | CAAQGAGEQYF | TRBV10-3 | - | TRBJ2-7 | TRBD1 | 11
TGTGCCAGCAGGACAGGGGGCGTTAACACTGAAGCTTTCTTT | CASRTGGVNTEAFF | TRBV28 | - | TRBJ1-1 | TRBD1 | 14
TGCGCCAGCAGTGAGTCAATCCGGAACACTGAAGCTTTCTTT | CASSESIRNTEAFF | TRBV10-2 | - | TRBJ1-1 | - | 14
TGTGCCAGCAGCCAAGGTGGGGGGATCACTGAAGCTTTCTTT | CASSQGGGITEAFF | TRBV3-1/TRBV3-2 | - | TRBJ1-1 | - | 14
TGTGCCAGCAGATCCCCGGGACAGGGTCGGGATGGCTACACCTTC | CASRSPGQGRDGYTF | TRBV28 | - | TRBJ1-2 | TRBD1 | 15
TGCGCCAGCAGCCTAGGCGGGATCCAAGAGACCCAGTACTTC | CASSLGGIQETQYF | TRBV5-1 | - | TRBJ2-5 | - | 14
TGTGCCAGTAGTATCGGCGGGACAGGGACCTACGAGCAGTACTTC | CASSIGGTGTYEQYF | TRBV19 | - | TRBJ2-7 | TRBD1 | 15
TGTGCCAGCAGTTACTCAGTTGGAGCGGGGAGTGGCGAGCAGTACTTC | CASSYSVGAGSGEQYF | TRBV6-6 | - | TRBJ2-7 | TRBD2 | 16
TGTGCCAGCATCGCAGCGGGACTAGAGACCCAGTACTTC | CASIAAGLETQYF | TRBV28 | - | TRBJ2-5 | TRBD2 | 13
TGTGCCACCGTAAGACAGGGCACAGATACGCAGTATTTT | CATVRQGTDTQYF | TRBV18 | - | TRBJ2-3 | - | 13
TGCAGCGCCCGGGACAGATTCTACGAGCAGTACTTC | CSARDRFYEQYF | TRBV29-1 | - | TRBJ2-7 | TRBD1 | 12
TGTGCCAGCAGCTTAAGGGACACCACTGAAGCTTTCTTT | CASSLRDTTEAFF | TRBV7-9 | - | TRBJ1-1 | - | 13
TGTGCCAGCAGCCCAAGACACCTCCTCGCAACTAATGAAAAACTGTTTTTT | CASSPRHLLATNEKLFF | TRBV28 | - | TRBJ1-4 | - | 17
TGTGCCAGCAGCCAAGGGCTCGAGCAGTACTTC | CASSQGLEQYF | TRBV3-1/TRBV3-2 | - | TRBJ2-7 | - | 11
TGTGCCAGTAGTATAAGGACGAACACTGAAGCTTTCTTT | CASSIRTNTEAFF | TRBV19 | - | TRBJ1-1 | - | 13
TGTGCCAGCAGCACAAGATACAATGAGCAGTTCTTC | CASSTRYNEQFF | TRBV4-2 | - | TRBJ2-1 | - | 12
TGTGCCAGCAGCCAAGATATGGGGGCGAATGGCTACACCTTC | CASSQDMGANGYTF | TRBV3-1/TRBV3-2 | - | TRBJ1-2 | - | 14
TGTGCCACCAGTGACCCACAGGGGCTAAGGAACACTGAAGCTTTCTTT | CATSDPQGLRNTEAFF | TRBV24-1 | - | TRBJ1-1 | TRBD1 | 16
TGCAGCGTTGAAGATCTGGGCGGGATCTCCTACAATGAGCAGTTCTTC | CSVEDLGGISYNEQFF | TRBV29-1 | - | TRBJ2-1 | - | 16
TGCGCCAGCAGCTTGGAGGTCATGAACACTGAAGCTTTCTTT | CASSLEVMNTEAFF | TRBV5-1 | - | TRBJ1-1 | - | 14
TGTGCCAGCAGCCCGGGGCTAAGGAGGGACTACGAGCAGTACTTC | CASSPGLRRDYEQYF | TRBV7-2 | once | TRBJ2-7 | - | 15
TGTGCCAGCAGCCAAGTCGGGAGCGGGAGGGGATACGAGCAGTACTTC | CASSQVGSGRGYEQYF | TRBV3-1/TRBV3-2 | - | TRBJ2-7 | TRBD2 | 16
TGTGCCAGTAGTGTGACCTCCTCCTACAATGAGCAGTTCTTC | CASSVTSSYNEQFF | TRBV19 | - | TRBJ2-1 | - | 14
TGTGCCAGCAGTTCCGGGACAGGGTATATTCATGGCTACACCTTC | CASSSGTGYIHGYTF | TRBV6-5 | once | TRBJ1-2 | TRBD1 | 15
TGTGCCATCAAATCGACAGGGGAGGGCACTGAAGCTTTCTTT | CAIKSTGEGTEAFF | TRBV10-3 | - | TRBJ1-1 | TRBD1 | 14
TGTGCCAGCAGTGAAGGGCAGGGGCGCGATTACGGGGAGCTGTTTTTT | CASSEGQGRDYGELFF | TRBV2 | - | TRBJ2-2 | - | 16